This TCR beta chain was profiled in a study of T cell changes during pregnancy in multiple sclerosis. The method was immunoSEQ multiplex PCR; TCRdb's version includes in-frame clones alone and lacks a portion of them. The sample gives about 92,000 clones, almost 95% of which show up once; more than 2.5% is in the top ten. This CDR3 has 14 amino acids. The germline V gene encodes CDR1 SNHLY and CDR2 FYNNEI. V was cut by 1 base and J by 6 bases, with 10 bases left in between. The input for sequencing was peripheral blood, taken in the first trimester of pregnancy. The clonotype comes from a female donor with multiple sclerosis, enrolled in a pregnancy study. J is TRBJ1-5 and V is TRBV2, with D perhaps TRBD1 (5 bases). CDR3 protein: CASSEGQGSQPQHF. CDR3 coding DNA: TGTGCCAGCAGTGAAGGGCAGGGTAGTCAGCCCCAGCATTTT.